Detailed here is one TCR beta chain. The entry originates in a study of blood T cell repertoires in COVID-19. At the level of the study: The United States, Italy and Spain provided the acute and convalescent COVID-19 samples. T cells, B-cell-depleted T cells, or PBMCs supplied cDNA or gDNA.

Authors' data handling: For nucleated cells, counts were estimated from reference gene primer amplification. The method was immunoSEQ multiplex PCR; TCRdb's version includes in-frame clones alone and lacks a portion of them. V, J and clone size are taken as reported in that table, and D and trimming were inferred from the DNA itself. The table includes some 280,000 clones, around nine tenths detected once. The CDR3 has 11 amino acids. V lost 5 bases to trimming and J lost 6 bases, with 4 bases between them. The clonotype was recovered from a woman aged 60-75 years with acute or convalescent COVID-19. Material: peripheral blood. The V gene is TRBV12-3 or TRBV12-4, the J gene TRBJ1-4; D ambiguous. The CDR3 coding sequence is TGTGCCAGCAGTACTTATGAAAAACTGTTTTTT. The encoded protein is CASSTYEKLFF.